This paragraph reports one T cell receptor (beta chain). Clones were read by immunoSEQ multiplex PCR, and TCRdb kept only the in-frame ones, dropping some. Of 55,000 to 65,000 clones listed, roughly nine tenths are singletons. The data were obtained in a study of blood T cell repertoires in COVID-19. Per the germline V gene, CDR1 is SNHLY and CDR2 is FYNNEI. Trimming took off 6 bases at V and 2 bases at J, with 11 bases between the two ends. This CDR3 has 14 amino acids. The V gene is TRBV2, the J gene TRBJ1-5; no clear D gene. The sequenced sample consisted of peripheral blood. The receptor comes from a human donor with acute or convalescent COVID-19. The donor label of this sample is uncertain. The CDR3 region has the DNA TGTGCCAGCAGCCCCCAGGCTGGCAATCAGCCCCAGCATTTT. It is translated as CASSPQAGNQPQHF.